Included here is one TCR beta chain sequence, with context. Its antigen is not identified. This entry belongs to a study of CD8+ T cells in alopecia areata. Study-wide points: Clonality exceeded that of normal scalp in lesional scalp, most notably in alopecia totalis/universalis.

cDNA reverse transcribed from extracted RNA served as the sequencing template. Clones were sequenced by immunoSEQ multiplex PCR, and TCRdb holds only the in-frame ones, with some missing. The sample consists of 80,000 to 100,000 clones, less than 50% of them appearing once. The length of the CDR3 is 14 residues. V lost 3 bases and J 9 bases, leaving 12 bases between the germline ends. The germline V gene has CDR1 MNHNS and CDR2 SASEGT. The chain carries TRBV6-1 and TRBJ1-6; tentative D call: TRBD1 (5 bases). The receptor was derived from a human donor with alopecia areata. Material for sequencing was CD4+ T cells sorted from blood. The CDR3 region has the DNA TGTGCCAGCAGTGATTCCAGGGTGGGTTCACCCCTCCACTTT. This encodes CASSDSRVGSPLHF.